A selection of T cell receptor beta chains follows, all from one sample in a study of cytomegalovirus exposure and HLA in healthy donors. Some clones are missing from TCRdb's copy, which holds only in-frame ones; the method was immunoSEQ multiplex PCR. The sample yields some 49,000 clones, roughly 93% seen once. Sequencing was performed on PBMCs. These receptors all stem from a man aged 18 to 30 in good health and CMV-seronegative. The CDR3 runs from the conserved cysteine through the conserved F or W. A D gene is named only where the DNA matches it firmly. Some rows have no size entry. The others give once, few or many, or a class for an expanded clone.

j_call	d_call	clone_size	v_call	cdr3_nt	cdr3_aa
TRBJ2-4	NA	NA	TRBV6-1	TGTGCCAGCAGTGAAGAGGAGACCTCAAACATTCAGTACTTC	CASSEEETSNIQYF
TRBJ2-2	TRBD2	NA	TRBV5-6	TGTGCCAGCAGGGGGCTAGCGGGAGGATTCACCGGGGAGCTGTTTTTT	CASRGLAGGFTGELFF
TRBJ1-3	NA	NA	TRBV9	TGTGCCAGCAGCGTGGAACCGGGATCTAGTTTCTCTGGAAACACCATATATTTT	CASSVEPGSSFSGNTIYF
TRBJ2-1	NA	NA	TRBV10-3	TGTGCCATCAGTGAGCCCGGGAGTGAGCAGTTCTTC	CAISEPGSEQFF
TRBJ2-1	TRBD2	NA	TRBV19	TGTGCCAGTAGTACGACTAGCAGCAGTTACAATGAGCAGTTCTTC	CASSTTSSSYNEQFF
TRBJ2-7	NA	NA	TRBV28	TGTGCCAGCAGTCCCCGCCTCGCTGGTAGCTCCTACGAGCAGTACTTC	CASSPRLAGSSYEQYF
TRBJ2-7	NA	NA	TRBV5-8	TGTGCCAGCAGCGTGACAGGACCCTACGAGCAGTACTTC	CASSVTGPYEQYF
TRBJ2-1	NA	NA	TRBV6-4	TGTGCCAGCAGTGAGGACTCATACAATGAGCAGTTCTTC	CASSEDSYNEQFF
TRBJ2-3	NA	NA	TRBV9	TGTGCCAGCAGCGAGGGAGCAGAACCTAGCACAGATACGCAGTATTTT	CASSEGAEPSTDTQYF
TRBJ2-1	TRBD2	NA	TRBV5-1	TGCGCCAGCAGCTACGAAATCGGACTAGTGGATGAGCAGTTCTTC	CASSYEIGLVDEQFF
TRBJ2-7	TRBD2	NA	TRBV7-8	TGTGCCAGCAGCTTAGCACTAGCGGGCTCCTACGAGCAGTACTTC	CASSLALAGSYEQYF
TRBJ2-7	TRBD2	NA	TRBV27	TGTGCCAGCAGCCCGGGACTAGCGGGAGTCGAGCAGTACTTC	CASSPGLAGVEQYF
TRBJ2-3	NA	NA	TRBV11-3	TGTGCCAGCAGCTTTACCCACCGCAGGGTGGGCACAGATACGCAGTATTTT	CASSFTHRRVGTDTQYF
TRBJ2-1	NA	NA	TRBV6-6	TGTGCCAGCAGCGGATTGGGTAAGGGGAATGAGCAGTTCTTC	CASSGLGKGNEQFF
TRBJ2-7	TRBD2	NA	TRBV14	TGTGCCAGCAGCCTTTCCGGGACTAGCGGGAGGGCCAAGAACGAGCAGTACTTC	CASSLSGTSGRAKNEQYF
TRBJ2-7	TRBD2	NA	TRBV28	TGTGCCAGCAGTAGGGTCCTAGCGGGTTTCGAGCAGTACTTC	CASSRVLAGFEQYF
TRBJ2-1	TRBD2	NA	TRBV7-8	TGTGCCAGCAGCTTAGCGAAGCGGGAGCTAGACAATGAGCAGTTCTTC	CASSLAKRELDNEQFF
TRBJ1-5	NA	NA	TRBV27	TGTGCCAGCAGTCCCACTGCTGGCAGGGCGGTCAATCAGCCCCAGCATTTT	CASSPTAGRAVNQPQHF
TRBJ1-4	NA	NA	TRBV5-1	TGCGCCAGCAGCTTGAACACCAATGAAAAACTGTTTTTT	CASSLNTNEKLFF
TRBJ2-3	NA	NA	TRBV18	TGTGCCAGCTCACCGATAGCCCGGGGTGGAGTCGGCACAGATACGCAGTATTTT	CASSPIARGGVGTDTQYF
TRBJ2-2	NA	NA	TRBV5-4	TGTGCCAGCAGCTTGTCGCCCGGGGGGCCCACCGGGGAGCTGTTTTTT	CASSLSPGGPTGELFF
TRBJ2-2	TRBD2	NA	TRBV7-9	TGTGCCAGCAGCTTAGTACTAGCGGACACCGGGGAGCTGTTTTTT	CASSLVLADTGELFF
TRBJ2-5	NA	NA	TRBV7-9	TGTGCCAGCAGCTTATTAGGGGTCCAAGAGACCCAGTACTTC	CASSLLGVQETQYF
TRBJ1-2	TRBD1	NA	TRBV27	TGTGCCAGCAGCCCTCACGGACAGGGCTATGGCTACACCTTC	CASSPHGQGYGYTF
TRBJ2-2	NA	NA	TRBV11-2	TGTGCCAGCAGCGTAAACACCGGGGAGCTGTTTTTT	CASSVNTGELFF
TRBJ1-2	NA	NA	TRBV19	TGTGCCAGTAGTCCGACTCGGCTCTATGGCTACACCTTC	CASSPTRLYGYTF
TRBJ2-7	TRBD2	NA	TRBV6-5	TGTGCCAGCAGTTTAAAGCGGGAGGGCTACGAGCAGTACTTC	CASSLKREGYEQYF
TRBJ2-1	TRBD2	NA	TRBV9	TGTGCCAGCAGCGAGACTAGCGGGAGAGGTGAGCAGTTCTTC	CASSETSGRGEQFF
TRBJ2-7	TRBD1	NA	TRBV5-1	TGCGCCAGCAGCGCTTGGGGGCAGGGGGACAGGGCCTACGAGCAGTACTTC	CASSAWGQGDRAYEQYF
TRBJ1-5	NA	NA	TRBV19	TGTGCCAGTAGTCTACAGGGTTCTCAGCCCCAGCATTTT	CASSLQGSQPQHF
TRBJ1-4	NA	few	TRBV5-5	TGTGCCAGCAGCTTTAATTGGGCCGATGAAAAACTGTTTTTT	CASSFNWADEKLFF
TRBJ2-2	NA	NA	TRBV27	TGTGCCAGCAGTTCCCCCATAGCGGTCCCCGGGGAGCTGTTTTTT	CASSSPIAVPGELFF
TRBJ2-3	NA	NA	TRBV2	TGTGCCAGCAGGGAGAGAGGCGTATTGGCAGATACGCAGTATTTT	CASRERGVLADTQYF
TRBJ2-7	TRBD2	NA	TRBV5-8	TGTGCCAGCAGTAAAGCTAGGACTAGCGGGAGTTCCGAGCAGTACTTC	CASSKARTSGSSEQYF
TRBJ2-3	TRBD1	NA	TRBV9	TGTGCCAGCAGCGCGGGACAGGGGTCGGGCACAGATACGCAGTATTTT	CASSAGQGSGTDTQYF
TRBJ2-7	TRBD1	NA	TRBV28	TGTGCCAGCAGTTCCCACAGGGGCTACGAGCAGTACTTC	CASSSHRGYEQYF
TRBJ2-2	NA	NA	TRBV7-2	TGTGCCAGCAGCTTAGCGCTGGATCGCTGGGCGCTATCCGGGGAGCTGTTTTTT	CASSLALDRWALSGELFF
TRBJ2-1	NA	NA	TRBV27	TGTGCCAGCAGCCTTCCCCCTGAGCAGTTCTTC	CASSLPPEQFF
TRBJ2-7	NA	NA	TRBV2	TGTGCCAGCAGTGTTAGCAGGGGCAACGAGCAGTACTTC	CASSVSRGNEQYF
TRBJ2-5	NA	NA	TRBV28	TGTGCCAGCAGTTTTACAGGGTCCGACCAAGAGACCCAGTACTTC	CASSFTGSDQETQYF